The clone carrying this TCR beta chain was found a few times. The antigen remains unidentified. In terms of origin and age, donors were healthy Caucasian individuals from Russia aged about 6 to 90. This entry comes from a study of blood T cells in healthy people across ages. Study-level findings and limits: Naive and antigen-experienced cells could not be conclusively compared, given unsorted PBMCs.

Trimming shortened V by 5 bases and J by 5 bases, and 14 bases separated the two germline ends. The CDR3 covers 14 residues. The germline V gene has CDR1 SGHTA and CDR2 FQGNSA. A second 7 to 11 cycle PCR used barcoded and J-beta primers. The study obtained at least 2.5 million CDR3-containing paired-end reads from every sample. One entry per CDR3 protein results from TCRdb running MiXCR on the 5' RACE reads. The sample holds about 1.5 million distinct CDR3 sequences, around 42% seen once. Sequenced sample: blood. This TCR was recovered from a young woman in good health. The chain combines TRBV7-2 with TRBJ2-3, with D perhaps matching TRBD1 or TRBD2 (6 bases each). This CDR3 reads CASSIRGAGDTQYF. In DNA, the CDR3 is TGTGCCAGCAGCATAAGGGGGGCTGGAGATACGCAGTATTTT.